What follows describes a single TCR beta chain. The ends lost 5 bases at V and 2 bases at J; junction bases unmatched: 7. The length of the CDR3 is 15 residues. Germline CDR1 and CDR2: MGHDK and SYGVNS. This sample was taken from a study of cytomegalovirus exposure and HLA in healthy donors. It was with 60 Vbeta and 13 Jbeta primers that the PCR ran. Using immunoSEQ multiplex PCR, the repertoire was profiled, and TCRdb retains in-frame clones only, with some absent. This sample carries fewer than 200,000 clones, 70% to 90% of them seen once, and the ten largest clones take around 6.7%. The chain is built from TRBV25-1 and TRBJ1-1; 8 nucleotides line up with TRBD1. The TCR comes from a woman in her twenties or thirties in good health and CMV-seropositive. Material for sequencing was PBMCs. CDR3 in DNA: TGTGCCAGCAGTCCCACGGGGACAGGCAACACTGAAGCTTTCTTT. This encodes CASSPTGTGNTEAFF. Filled out from reference TRBV25-1 and TRBJ1-1, the complete variable domain reads EADIYQTPRYLVIGTGKKITLECSQTMGHDKMYWYQQDPGMELHLIHYSYGVNSTEKGDLSSESTVSRIRTEHFPLTLESARPSHTSQYLCASSPTGTGNTEAFFGQGTRLTVV.